This entry concerns a single T cell receptor beta chain. The data are from a study of radiotherapy plus CTLA-4 blockade in lung cancer. Study background: There were objective responses in 18% of patients, and 30% to 35% had disease control.

Deletions cut 0 bases from V and 4 bases from J, with 4 bases between. The CDR3 contains 13 residues. In germline, CDR1 is SGDLS, CDR2 YYNGEE. Produced via immunoSEQ multiplex PCR; TCRdb's table is partial and in-frame only. The data contain 130,000 or so clones, around 89% of them singletons. The genes are TRBV9 and TRBJ1-4; D is unclear. Here the sequenced sample was peripheral blood, taken from a patient treated with radiotherapy plus ipilimumab. The TCR comes from a human donor with non-small cell lung cancer that progressed on radiotherapy plus ipilimumab. The chain's CDR3 is CASSVDYNEKLFF. The DNA of the CDR3 is TGTGCCAGCAGCGTAGATTATAATGAAAAACTGTTTTTT.